These T cell receptor beta chains were read from a single sample in a study of OX40 agonist ivuxolimab in advanced cancers. The protocol was immunoSEQ multiplex PCR, while the TCRdb copy is restricted to in-frame clones and leaves out a portion. This sample has approximately 100,000 clones; over 75% occur once, and the top ten carry about 0.48%. This sample comprised CD4+ or CD8+ T cells sorted from blood, obtained in a trial of the OX40 agonist ivuxolimab. These receptors originate from an adult with an advanced solid tumor such as melanoma, head and neck, liver or kidney cancer. The CDR3 runs from the conserved cysteine through the conserved F or W. D genes are given only for firm matches. Size is omitted from some rows. Given values are once, few, many or a class for expanded clones.

v_gene,j_gene,len,abundance,d_gene,CDR3aa,CDR3nt
TRBV6-6,TRBJ2-5,13,.,.,CASSAQGQETQYF,TGTGCCAGCAGCGCACAGGGACAAGAGACCCAGTACTTC
TRBV10-3,TRBJ1-3,11,.,.,CAISDGNTIYF,TGTGCCATCAGTGACGGAAACACCATATATTTT
TRBV11-2,TRBJ2-2,13,.,.,CASSSGISGELFF,TGTGCCAGCAGCTCCGGGATCTCCGGGGAGCTGTTTTTT
TRBV28,TRBJ2-7,13,few,TRBD2,CASSRSGGDEQYF,TGTGCCAGCAGCCGTAGCGGGGGAGACGAGCAGTACTTC
TRBV28,TRBJ2-5,14,.,.,CASSLRLARETQYF,TGTGCCAGCAGTTTACGGCTAGCGCGAGAGACCCAGTACTTC
TRBV30,TRBJ2-5,13,.,.,CAWSPGNSGTQYF,TGTGCCTGGAGTCCAGGGAACTCCGGGACCCAGTACTTC
TRBV7-8,TRBJ2-7,15,.,.,CASSFAAQSSYEQYF,TGTGCCAGCAGCTTCGCGGCCCAGAGCTCCTACGAGCAGTACTTC
TRBV18,TRBJ2-6,19,.,TRBD1,CASSPPGTGPSSGANVLTF,TGTGCCAGCTCTCCTCCCGGGACAGGGCCCAGCTCTGGGGCCAACGTCCTGACTTTC
TRBV6-5,TRBJ1-1,14,.,.,CASSSVGRGTEAFF,TGTGCCAGCAGTTCCGTTGGCAGGGGCACTGAAGCTTTCTTT
TRBV10-2,TRBJ2-7,11,.,.,CATSGANEQYF,TGCGCCACCTCAGGGGCCAACGAGCAGTACTTC
TRBV5-6,TRBJ1-4,14,.,TRBD1,CASSIRTGVEKLFF,TGTGCCAGCAGCATACGGACAGGGGTAGAAAAACTGTTTTTT
TRBV10-3,TRBJ1-2,13,.,TRBD1,CAISPETGWGYTF,TGTGCCATCAGCCCAGAGACAGGGTGGGGCTACACCTTC
TRBV6-5,TRBJ1-6,13,few,TRBD1,CASSAQGNSPLHF,TGTGCCAGCAGTGCACAGGGGAATTCACCCCTCCACTTT
TRBV9,TRBJ2-4,14,.,TRBD1,CASSASPGGTGEYF,TGTGCCAGCAGCGCCTCCCCCGGCGGGACAGGGGAGTACTTC
TRBV19,TRBJ2-2,18,.,.,CASRWGDIGESNTGELFF,TGTGCCAGTAGGTGGGGGGACATCGGCGAATCGAACACCGGGGAGCTGTTTTTT
TRBV6-1,TRBJ2-1,10,.,.,CAANQDEQFF,TGTGCCGCCAATCAGGATGAGCAGTTCTTC
TRBV5-1,TRBJ1-4,13,.,.,CASSLAENEKLFF,TGCGCCAGCAGCTTGGCGGAAAATGAAAAACTGTTTTTT
TRBV9,TRBJ2-3,16,.,TRBD2,CASSVWAGVSTDTQYF,TGTGCCAGCAGCGTCTGGGCGGGGGTTAGCACAGATACGCAGTATTTT
TRBV7-9,TRBJ2-5,16,few,TRBD2,CASSSTASGVRETQYF,TGTGCCAGCAGCTCTACGGCTAGCGGGGTTAGGGAGACCCAGTACTTC
TRBV29-1,TRBJ2-5,15,once,.,CSVGSQGGFQETQYF,TGCAGCGTTGGAAGCCAGGGAGGCTTCCAAGAGACCCAGTACTTC
TRBV10-3,TRBJ2-2,12,.,.,CAIKREPGELFF,TGTGCCATCAAAAGGGAACCCGGGGAGCTGTTTTTT
TRBV7-2,TRBJ2-3,14,.,.,CASSPRSSTDTQYF,TGTGCCAGCAGCCCGAGGAGCAGCACAGATACGCAGTATTTT
TRBV6-6,TRBJ2-5,16,.,TRBD2,CASSSPAGGKQETQYF,TGTGCCAGCAGCTCCCCAGCGGGGGGCAAACAAGAGACCCAGTACTTC
TRBV18,TRBJ1-5,13,.,.,CASSPQGNQPQHF,TGTGCCAGCTCACCGCAGGGCAATCAGCCCCAGCATTTT
TRBV9,TRBJ2-7,14,.,.,CASSVGAVPYEQYF,TGTGCCAGCAGCGTAGGAGCAGTCCCATACGAGCAGTACTTC
TRBV7-8,TRBJ1-1,12,.,.,CASSQGNTEAFF,TGTGCCAGCAGTCAGGGGAACACTGAAGCTTTCTTT
TRBV7-2,TRBJ1-2,15,.,.,CASSTSLRSNYGYTF,TGTGCCAGCAGCACTAGTCTCAGGTCCAACTATGGCTACACCTTC
TRBV10-3,TRBJ2-3,18,.,.,CAISNRGGSGPSTDTQYF,TGTGCCATCAGTAACAGGGGAGGTAGCGGGCCGAGCACAGATACGCAGTATTTT
TRBV7-6,TRBJ1-4,14,.,.,CASSLGQNNEKLFF,TGTGCCAGCAGCTTAGGACAGAATAATGAAAAACTGTTTTTT
TRBV4-3,TRBJ2-1,15,.,.,CASSQGWAGGNEQFF,TGCGCCAGCAGCCAAGGGTGGGCTGGGGGCAATGAGCAGTTCTTC
TRBV7-2,TRBJ1-4,15,.,.,CASSLGSRGNEKLFF,TGTGCCAGCAGCTTAGGTTCCAGGGGTAACGAAAAACTGTTTTTT
TRBV2,TRBJ2-5,12,.,.,CASRGSQETQYF,TGTGCCAGCAGGGGTAGCCAAGAGACCCAGTACTTC
TRBV2,TRBJ2-7,14,.,TRBD2,CASTGTSGTYEQYF,TGTGCCAGCACCGGGACTAGCGGGACCTACGAGCAGTACTTC
TRBV5-8,TRBJ2-3,14,.,TRBD2,CASSFRGGADTQYF,TGTGCCAGCAGCTTTCGGGGGGGCGCCGATACGCAGTATTTT
TRBV19,TRBJ1-6,15,.,.,CASSMSLSYNSPLHF,TGTGCCAGTAGTATGAGTCTCTCCTATAATTCACCCCTCCACTTT
TRBV4-2,TRBJ2-3,14,.,.,CASSLRAGVDTQYF,TGTGCCAGCAGCCTTAGGGCCGGGGTTGATACGCAGTATTTT
TRBV7-2,TRBJ2-7,14,.,.,CASKFGVLTYEQYF,TGTGCCAGCAAATTTGGGGTCCTCACCTACGAGCAGTACTTC
TRBV6-5,TRBJ1-1,15,.,.,CASSYTGSMNTEAFF,TGTGCCAGCAGTTACACAGGGTCCATGAACACTGAAGCTTTCTTT
TRBV7-7,TRBJ1-3,15,.,.,CASSLGGSSGNTIYF,TGTGCCAGCAGCTTAGGGGGGAGCTCTGGAAACACCATATATTTT
TRBV28,TRBJ1-1,15,.,.,CASSFSSVGAPGAFF,TGTGCCAGCAGTTTTTCTTCCGTAGGGGCGCCCGGAGCTTTCTTT
TRBV5-1,TRBJ2-1,13,.,.,CASSLEDQGEQFF,TGCGCCAGCAGCTTGGAGGACCAAGGTGAGCAGTTCTTC
TRBV7-2,TRBJ1-3,15,.,.,CASSPRGSSGNTIYF,TGTGCCAGCAGCCCCCGGGGTTCCTCTGGAAACACCATATATTTT
TRBV29-1,TRBJ2-7,14,.,.,CSVGARGGSYEQYF,TGCAGCGTGGGGGCGAGGGGTGGCTCCTACGAGCAGTACTTC
TRBV28,TRBJ1-1,13,.,.,CASSLTFFLGAFF,TGTGCCAGCAGTCTCACCTTCTTCTTGGGGGCTTTCTTT
TRBV6-5,TRBJ1-2,12,.,.,CASSFDRRGYTF,TGTGCCAGCAGTTTCGACAGACGAGGCTACACCTTC
TRBV28,TRBJ1-1,15,.,.,CASSSTGQSSTEAFF,TGTGCCAGCAGTTCGACCGGACAATCGAGCACTGAAGCTTTCTTT
TRBV7-8,TRBJ2-1,15,.,TRBD2,CASRTGTSALNEQFF,TGTGCCAGCAGAACCGGGACTAGCGCCTTGAATGAGCAGTTCTTC
TRBV9,TRBJ2-1,14,.,.,CASSRQGQSNEQFF,TGTGCCAGCAGCCGTCAAGGACAGTCCAATGAGCAGTTCTTC
TRBV27,TRBJ1-2,15,few,.,CASRSGLTANYGYTF,TGTGCCAGCAGATCCGGACTGACAGCTAACTATGGCTACACCTTC